Listed below are T cell receptor beta chains from one sample, sequenced in a study of cytomegalovirus exposure and HLA in healthy donors. Measured with immunoSEQ multiplex PCR; TCRdb has only the in-frame clones, and not every one. The sample yields about 140,000 clones, 86% seen once. The specimen was PBMCs. The receptors here all came from a man aged 18 to 35 in good health and CMV-seronegative. Both conserved end residues are part of each CDR3. A D gene is named only where the DNA matches it firmly. Not every row has a clone size; where given, it reads once, few, many or a size class.

j_call v_call d_call clone_size cdr3_nt cdr3_aa
TRBJ2-3 TRBV11-2 - once TGTGCCAGCAGCTTGTTGGGCCCCTGGGGCACAGATACGCAGTATTTT CASSLLGPWGTDTQYF
TRBJ2-7 TRBV7-9 - - TGTGCCAGCAGCTTATTAGGGGTCGAGCAGTACTTC CASSLLGVEQYF
TRBJ2-7 TRBV27 TRBD2 few TGTGCCAGCAGTTTAGGGGGGGGGTCGGGAGAGCAGTACTTC CASSLGGGSGEQYF
TRBJ2-7 TRBV30 - - TGTGCCTGGAGGGTAAGGGGCAACATTTACGAGCAGTACTTC CAWRVRGNIYEQYF
TRBJ2-5 TRBV6-5 TRBD1 - TGTGCCAGCAGTTATACAGGGGGCGGGGAGACCCAGTACTTC CASSYTGGGETQYF
TRBJ1-5 TRBV15 - - TGTGCCACCAGCAGAGGGGCCCAGTGGCCCCAGCATTTT CATSRGAQWPQHF
TRBJ1-4 TRBV19 - - TGTGCCAGTAGTATCCAACCTACAGGAGCAACTAATGAAAAACTGTTTTTT CASSIQPTGATNEKLFF
TRBJ1-1 TRBV6-5 TRBD1 medium-sized TGTGTCACAAGGGGGACAGGGCGCGCCACTGAAGCTTTCTTT CVTRGTGRATEAFF
TRBJ1-5 TRBV7-2 - few TGTGCCAGCAGCTTAAACGGGGTGGGTCAGCCCCAGCATTTT CASSLNGVGQPQHF
TRBJ2-2 TRBV18 - - TGTGCCAGCTCACCACCGAGCGTCCCAGGGACCGGGGAGCTGTTTTTT CASSPPSVPGTGELFF
TRBJ1-5 TRBV7-8 TRBD1 - TGTGCCAGCAGCTTAGGGGACAGGAGGCTTCCTCAGCCCCAGCATTTT CASSLGDRRLPQPQHF
TRBJ1-2 TRBV27 - many TGTGCCAGCAGTTCCTCCTATGCCCACTATGGCTACACCTTC CASSSSYAHYGYTF
TRBJ1-1 TRBV10-3 TRBD1 few TGTGCCATCAGTGAAAAAGGACAGGGGACAAGTGAAGCTTTCTTT CAISEKGQGTSEAFF
TRBJ1-2 TRBV10-2 - - TGCGCCAGCAAGATCGGCAGGGACTATGGCTACACCTTC CASKIGRDYGYTF
TRBJ2-3 TRBV14 - - TGTGCCAGCAGCCAAGGAGGTTGGGCAGATACGCAGTATTTT CASSQGGWADTQYF
TRBJ1-6 TRBV2 - - TGTGCCAGCATTCCCAGGGAAAATTCACCCCTCCACTTT CASIPRENSPLHF